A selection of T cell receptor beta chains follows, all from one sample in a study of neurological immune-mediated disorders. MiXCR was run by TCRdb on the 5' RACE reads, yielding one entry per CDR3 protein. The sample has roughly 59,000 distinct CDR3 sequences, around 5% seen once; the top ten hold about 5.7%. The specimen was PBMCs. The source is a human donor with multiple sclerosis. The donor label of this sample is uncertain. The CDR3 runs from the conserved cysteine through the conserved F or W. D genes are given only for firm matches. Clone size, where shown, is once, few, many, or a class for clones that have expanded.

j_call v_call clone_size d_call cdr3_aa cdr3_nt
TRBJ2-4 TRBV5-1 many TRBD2 CASSGTSGGPLIGAKNIQYF TGCGCCAGCAGCGGGACTAGCGGGGGGCCCCTCATTGGGGCCAAAAACATTCAGTACTTC
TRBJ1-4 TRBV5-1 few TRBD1 CASSLPGTANEKLFF TGCGCCAGCAGCTTGCCGGGGACAGCAAATGAAAAACTGTTTTTT
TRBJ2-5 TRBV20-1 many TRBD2 CSARGLAGAETQYF TGCAGTGCTAGAGGACTAGCGGGTGCAGAGACCCAGTACTTC
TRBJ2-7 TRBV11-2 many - CASSLDSASYEQYF TGTGCCAGCAGCTTAGACAGCGCCTCCTACGAGCAGTACTTC
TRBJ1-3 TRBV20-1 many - CSARSGAPASRNTIYF TGCAGTGCTAGGTCTGGGGCGCCGGCAAGCAGAAACACCATATATTTT
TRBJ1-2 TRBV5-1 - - CASGLVSYGYTF TGCGCCAGCGGTTTGGTTTCCTATGGCTACACCTTC
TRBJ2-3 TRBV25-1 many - CASSESRTTHTDTQYF TGTGCCAGCAGTGAATCCCGCACTACCCACACAGATACGCAGTATTTT
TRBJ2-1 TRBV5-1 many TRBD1 CASSLRQGGSYNEQFF TGCGCCAGCAGCCTCAGACAGGGTGGCTCCTACAATGAGCAGTTCTTC
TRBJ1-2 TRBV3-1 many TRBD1 CASSLGTGNNYGYTF TGTGCCAGCAGCCTCGGGACAGGGAATAACTATGGCTACACCTTC
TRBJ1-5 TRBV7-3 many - CASSLKGGQPQHF TGTGCCAGCAGCCTTAAAGGGGGTCAGCCCCAGCATTTT
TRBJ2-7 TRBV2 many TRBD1 CASSGGQGTPYEQYF TGTGCCAGCAGTGGGGGACAGGGGACACCCTACGAGCAGTACTTC
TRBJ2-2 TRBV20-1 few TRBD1 CSGLALDRANTGELFF TGCAGTGGTCTCGCCCTCGACAGGGCGAACACCGGGGAGCTGTTTTTT
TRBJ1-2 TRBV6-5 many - CASSSRAGGDYGYTF TGTGCCAGCAGTTCCCGAGCGGGGGGCGACTATGGCTACACCTTC
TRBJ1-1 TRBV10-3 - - CAIQTVNTEAFF TGTGCCATACAAACAGTGAACACTGAAGCTTTCTTT
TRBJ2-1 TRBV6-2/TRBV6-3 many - CASTEGNEQFF TGTGCCAGCACCGAGGGCAATGAGCAGTTCTTC
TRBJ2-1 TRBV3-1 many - CATYNYNEQFF TGTGCCACCTACAACTACAATGAGCAGTTCTTC
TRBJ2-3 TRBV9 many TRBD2 CASSVSGGPTDTQYF TGTGCCAGCAGCGTTAGCGGGGGGCCCACAGATACGCAGTATTTT
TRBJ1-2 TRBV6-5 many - CASSSSWTARQNYGYTF TGTGCCAGCAGTTCTTCCTGGACTGCACGACAGAACTATGGCTACACCTTC
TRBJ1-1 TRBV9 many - CASSPRPRNTEAFF TGTGCCAGCAGCCCCCGACCGAGGAACACTGAAGCTTTCTTT
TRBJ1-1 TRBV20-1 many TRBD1 CSARPSDRVGTEAFF TGCAGTGCTAGACCCTCGGACAGGGTCGGCACTGAAGCTTTCTTT
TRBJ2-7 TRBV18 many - CASSPGVNEQYF TGTGCCAGCTCACCCGGGGTCAACGAGCAGTACTTC
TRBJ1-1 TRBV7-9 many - CASSFPGTEAFF TGTGCCAGCAGCTTTCCGGGGACTGAAGCTTTCTTT
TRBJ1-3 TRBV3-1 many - CASSRKTVLVGGNTIYF TGTGCCAGCAGCCGAAAGACGGTCTTGGTCGGCGGAAACACCATATATTTT
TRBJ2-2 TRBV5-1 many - CASSGRGGGDAGELFF TGCGCCAGCAGCGGCCGCGGAGGGGGCGACGCCGGGGAGCTGTTTTTT
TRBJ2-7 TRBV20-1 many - CSASTGVLSYEQYF TGCAGTGCTAGTACAGGTGTTCTCTCCTACGAGCAGTACTTC
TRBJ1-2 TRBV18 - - CASSPGQSNYGYTF TGTGCCAGCTCACCGGGCCAGTCTAACTATGGCTACACCTTC
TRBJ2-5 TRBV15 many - CATSRDRRETQYF TGTGCCACCAGCAGAGATCGCCGAGAGACCCAGTACTTC
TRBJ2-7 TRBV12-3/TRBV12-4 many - CASSFGQKGGEQYF TGTGCCAGCAGTTTTGGACAGAAGGGAGGGGAGCAGTACTTC
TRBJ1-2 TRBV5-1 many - CASSLDEWGYTF TGCGCCAGCAGCTTGGACGAGTGGGGCTACACCTTC
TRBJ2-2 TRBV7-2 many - CASAEAFAGELFF TGTGCCAGCGCGGAGGCGTTTGCCGGGGAGCTGTTTTTT
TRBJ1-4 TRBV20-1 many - CSARDWKGISEEKLFF TGCAGTGCTAGAGATTGGAAGGGAATCAGCGAGGAAAAACTGTTTTTT
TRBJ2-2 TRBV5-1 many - CASSLTGLAGELFF TGCGCCAGCAGCTTGACAGGGCTAGCCGGGGAGCTGTTTTTT